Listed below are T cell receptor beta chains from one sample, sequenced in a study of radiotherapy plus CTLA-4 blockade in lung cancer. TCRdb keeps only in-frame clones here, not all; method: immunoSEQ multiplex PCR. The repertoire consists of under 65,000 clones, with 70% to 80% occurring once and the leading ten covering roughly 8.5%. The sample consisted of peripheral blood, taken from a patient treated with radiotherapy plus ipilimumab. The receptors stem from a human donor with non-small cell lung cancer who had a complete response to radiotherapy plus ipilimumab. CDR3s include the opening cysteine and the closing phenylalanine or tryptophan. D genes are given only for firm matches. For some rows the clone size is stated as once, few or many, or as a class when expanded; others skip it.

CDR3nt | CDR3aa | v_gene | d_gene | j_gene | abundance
TGTGCCAGCAGCTTAATGGGGGGGCAGGGGCAGCCCCAGCATTTT | CASSLMGGQGQPQHF | TRBV7-2 | . | TRBJ1-5 | .
TGTGCCAGCAGCCCTCGGGACAGGGGGCATAACATTCAGTACTTC | CASSPRDRGHNIQYF | TRBV5-8 | TRBD1 | TRBJ2-4 | once
TGCGCCAGCAGCCAACCCGTCCCCGGGGAGCTGTTTTTT | CASSQPVPGELFF | TRBV4-3 | . | TRBJ2-2 | .
TGTGCCAGCAGCGACCTCAGGGGTAGTGGCAATCAGCCCCAGCATTTT | CASSDLRGSGNQPQHF | TRBV11-2 | . | TRBJ1-5 | .
TGCGCCAGCAGCCCGAGTTGGTCCTACGAGCAGTACTTC | CASSPSWSYEQYF | TRBV5-1 | . | TRBJ2-7 | .
TGTGCCAGCAGTGCCCAACGGACAGGGTCGGAGACCCAGTACTTC | CASSAQRTGSETQYF | TRBV6-1 | TRBD1 | TRBJ2-5 | .
TGTGCCAGCCACCGAGGGCGCTCCAATGAGCAGTTCTTC | CASHRGRSNEQFF | TRBV5-6 | . | TRBJ2-1 | .
TGTGCCAGCAGCGTAGGCGGGGGATCCTCCGCAGATACGCAGTATTTT | CASSVGGGSSADTQYF | TRBV9 | TRBD2 | TRBJ2-3 | .
TGTGCCAGCAGCTCGACCTCTATCGGGGGGCGGGGTGGCTACACCTTC | CASSSTSIGGRGGYTF | TRBV5-4 | . | TRBJ1-2 | once
TGTGCCAGCAGTTCCACCGACTTATTCCGACAGAGCCAAACCAACTTTTACGAGCAGTACTTC | CASSSTDLFRQSQTNFYEQYF | TRBV6-7 | . | TRBJ2-7 | once
TGTGCCAGCAGCTTAGGGGGGGGGTCCTACAATGAGCAGTTCTTC | CASSLGGGSYNEQFF | TRBV7-2 | TRBD2 | TRBJ2-1 | once
TGTGCCAGCAGCCTGGCTTGGACCGGGGAGCTGTTTTTT | CASSLAWTGELFF | TRBV9 | . | TRBJ2-2 | .
TGTGCCAGCTCACCTGAAGCGGGAGACTCCTACAATGAGCAGTTCTTC | CASSPEAGDSYNEQFF | TRBV18 | TRBD2 | TRBJ2-1 | .
TGTGCCATCAGAATTTCTGAGGGTTACAGCTCCTATAATTCACCCCTCCACTTT | CAIRISEGYSSYNSPLHF | TRBV10-3 | . | TRBJ1-6 | .
TGCGCCAGCAGTGGGCAAACAGGGAATGGCTACACCTTC | CASSGQTGNGYTF | TRBV10-2 | . | TRBJ1-2 | .
TGTGCCAGTAGTAACCCGGGACAGGTGAGAGGGCAGTACTTC | CASSNPGQVRGQYF | TRBV19 | TRBD1 | TRBJ2-7 | .
TGCGCCAGCGCTCGGCAGGGAGGGCCCGCCAGTTCTAGCACAGATACGCAGTATTTT | CASARQGGPASSSTDTQYF | TRBV5-1 | TRBD2 | TRBJ2-3 | .
TGTGCCAGCAGGGGTTTTCAGGGGCAAAATCAGCCCCAGCATTTT | CASRGFQGQNQPQHF | TRBV6-1 | . | TRBJ1-5 | .
TGTGCCTGGAGTCCTAGCGGGAGGCGTGAGCAGTTCTTC | CAWSPSGRREQFF | TRBV30 | TRBD2 | TRBJ2-1 | once
TGTGCCAGCAGCCAACAATCCTACGAGCAGTACTTC | CASSQQSYEQYF | TRBV5-6 | . | TRBJ2-7 | .
TGCAGCGTTACCGGGACAGCCTCTGGAAACACCATATATTTT | CSVTGTASGNTIYF | TRBV29-1 | TRBD1 | TRBJ1-3 | .
TGTGCCAGCAGCCCTCGGAGGCGGGGGAGCTCCTACAATGAGCAGTTCTTC | CASSPRRRGSSYNEQFF | TRBV7-9 | TRBD2 | TRBJ2-1 | .
TGTGCCACCAGCAGAGTGGCAGGGGGAGCCTACGAGCAGTACTTC | CATSRVAGGAYEQYF | TRBV15 | TRBD1 | TRBJ2-7 | .
TGCGCCAGCAGTGAGTCCCGGACAGGGAACACCGGGGAGCTGTTTTTT | CASSESRTGNTGELFF | TRBV10-1 | TRBD1 | TRBJ2-2 | .
TGTGCCAGCAGCCACCCGGACAAATACAATGAGCAGTTCTTC | CASSHPDKYNEQFF | TRBV5-6 | . | TRBJ2-1 | once
TGTGCCAGCAGTTCTAGGGACAGGGTTGATGAAAAACTGTTTTTT | CASSSRDRVDEKLFF | TRBV6-1 | TRBD1 | TRBJ1-4 | .
TGCGCCAGCAGCCAAGTGGAGGGGGCGAAAGAGACCCAGTACTTC | CASSQVEGAKETQYF | TRBV4-1 | . | TRBJ2-5 | .
TGTGCCAGCAGCTTCGAGGGTTCCGGGGGGGGAGAGACCCAGTACTTC | CASSFEGSGGGETQYF | TRBV11-3 | TRBD2 | TRBJ2-5 | .
TGTGCCAGCAGAGAGGGCTGGGTCACTGAAGCTTTCTTT | CASREGWVTEAFF | TRBV28 | . | TRBJ1-1 | .
TGTGCCAGCAGCTCGTCAATCGGGACTACCCGCACAGATACGCAGTATTTT | CASSSSIGTTRTDTQYF | TRBV9 | TRBD2 | TRBJ2-3 | .
TGTGCCAGCAGCACCGGGACTGCAACGGAGACCCAGTACTTC | CASSTGTATETQYF | TRBV27 | . | TRBJ2-5 | .
TGCAGCGGAACCGGTGGAACAGGGGAAAAACTGTTTTTT | CSGTGGTGEKLFF | TRBV29-1 | . | TRBJ1-4 | .
TGTGCCAGTAAGACCCCCTCCGGCAGGCTCGAAGCTTTCTTT | CASKTPSGRLEAFF | TRBV6-6 | . | TRBJ1-1 | .
TGTGCCAGCAGCTTGGGGCGATATGGCTACACCTTC | CASSLGRYGYTF | TRBV11-3 | . | TRBJ1-2 | .
TGTGCCAGCAGCTTAGGGGCGGCTAGCGGGAGTGACAATGAGCAGTTCTTC | CASSLGAASGSDNEQFF | TRBV7-6 | TRBD2 | TRBJ2-1 | .
TGTGCCTGGTCGGACTCCCGGCGAGAGACCCAGTACTTC | CAWSDSRRETQYF | TRBV30 | . | TRBJ2-5 | .
TGCGCCAGCAGCTTGGACGGACTCCCCGTTGGAGGCTATGGCTACACCTTC | CASSLDGLPVGGYGYTF | TRBV5-1 | . | TRBJ1-2 | few
TGTGCCAGCAGCGTAGATGGGCGGGGGGGGCCCGGTAGGCAAGAGACCCAGTACTTC | CASSVDGRGGPGRQETQYF | TRBV9 | TRBD2 | TRBJ2-5 | .
TGTGCCAGCACCTCCGGGGGGGTCTATGGCTACACCTTC | CASTSGGVYGYTF | TRBV6-5 | . | TRBJ1-2 | .
TGTGCCAGCATTAAGACAGGGTCAAACGAGCAGTACTTC | CASIKTGSNEQYF | TRBV6-5 | TRBD1 | TRBJ2-7 | .
TGTGCCAGCAGTTTTACTTCCGGGACAGGGGGGGGGACCCAGTACTTC | CASSFTSGTGGGTQYF | TRBV27 | TRBD1 | TRBJ2-5 | .
TGCAGCGTACGACAGGGGGAGAACACTGAAGCTTTCTTT | CSVRQGENTEAFF | TRBV29-1 | TRBD1 | TRBJ1-1 | once
TGTGCCAGCAGCTTGCGATTTGGGGGGGATAATGGCTACACCTTC | CASSLRFGGDNGYTF | TRBV7-9 | . | TRBJ1-2 | once
TGTGCCGCGTCCCCGGGGGTGAACTATGGCTACACCTTC | CAASPGVNYGYTF | TRBV7-9 | . | TRBJ1-2 | .
TGTGCCAGTATTGATCGGGGGACAGACAATCAGCCCCAGCATTTT | CASIDRGTDNQPQHF | TRBV19 | TRBD1 | TRBJ1-5 | .
TGTGCCAGTAGAAGTATGACCATGGGGGCTAGGAACACTGAAGCTTTCTTT | CASRSMTMGARNTEAFF | TRBV19 | . | TRBJ1-1 | .
TGTGCCAGCAGTGCTTATGAATCCTACGAGCAGTACTTC | CASSAYESYEQYF | TRBV6-5 | . | TRBJ2-7 | .
TGTGCCAGCAGTTACACGTCGACAGGGTCGAGCAATGAGCAGTTCTTC | CASSYTSTGSSNEQFF | TRBV6-5 | TRBD1 | TRBJ2-1 | .
TGTGCCAGCAGCTTGGGGGGACAGGGCTTTGAAAAACTGTTTTTT | CASSLGGQGFEKLFF | TRBV5-6 | TRBD1 | TRBJ1-4 | once
TGCGCCAGCAGCCAGACTCTTGGCGGGGGGGGCTACGAGCAGTACTTC | CASSQTLGGGGYEQYF | TRBV5-1 | TRBD2 | TRBJ2-7 | .
TGTGCCAGCAGCCTGGGACTAGCGGGGGCCAGCTCCTACAATGAGCAGTTCTTC | CASSLGLAGASSYNEQFF | TRBV5-4 | TRBD2 | TRBJ2-1 | .